This T cell receptor beta chain came from a study of shared clonotypes between healthy human individuals. Repertoires were generated with immunoSEQ multiplex PCR, while TCRdb's copy carries only in-frame clones and drops some. Of roughly 2,500,000 clones listed, approximately 93% are singletons. Deletions cut 10 bases from V and 0 bases from J, with 13 bases between. The CDR3 sequence is 14 residues long. Germline loops: CDR1 ENHRY, CDR2 SYGVKD. The chain is built from TRBV10-3 and TRBJ1-3, with a weak D call TRBD1 (5 bases). This clonotype was obtained from a man aged 18 to 30 in good health. Some clones in this sample may be carry-over from other donors' samples. The sample comprised naive CD4+ T cells from PBMCs. Subset specified: CD45RA+ positively selected. The CDR3 nucleotides read TGTGCCACTACGACAGACACCTCTGGAAACACCATATATTTT. Its translation: CATTTDTSGNTIYF.